The 12 T cell receptor beta chains below were found in one sample sequenced in a study of T-cell reconstitution after alpha-beta-depleted transplantation in children (dated by TCRdb to the mid-2010s). Libraries were built with PCR. The instrument given in TCRdb is Illumina HiSeq 2500. Molecular barcoding was employed in the preparation of TCR libraries, with unique molecular identifiers being used to normalize TCRbeta repertoire quantification. TCRdb reran the public reads through fastp at Q25 and MiXCR, keeping productive beta chains. When rows share a CDR3 protein, they turn into one entry using the most common DNA and genes. The sample yields more than 500,000 distinct CDR3 sequences; around 10% were counted once. 12% to 15% of the sample is taken by the ten largest. The treatment or condition label corresponds to: allogeneic hematopoietic cell transplantation with graft depleted of TCRalphabeta T cells and CD19 B cells.

The sample consisted of PBMCs, mostly from graft donor cells, taken 180 days after TCRalphabeta/CD19-depleted stem cell transplant. Receptors originate from a female patient aged 2-15 years who had a stem cell transplant for aplastic anemia, so the T cells may come from the graft donor.

This clonotype came up many times. The rearrangement links TRBV12-3 or TRBV12-4 to TRBJ2-1, with TRBD2 identical over 8 bases. Trimming removed 5 bases from V and 7 bases from J; junction bases left unmatched: 10. This CDR3 contains 15 residues. The CDR3 reads CASSTGTRQRNEQFF. The CDR3 DNA is TGTGCCAGCAGTACCGGGACTAGGCAGAGGAATGAGCAGTTCTTC.

This clonotype has at least ten counts. The V call is TRBV5-5, the J call TRBJ1-2; 8 bases fit TRBD1. The junction had 9 bases not matched to a gene; V was cut back by 0 bases and J by 2 bases. The CDR3 is 17 amino acids. Germline assignment: CDR1 SGHKS and CDR2 YYEKEE (reference sequence). The CDR3 bases are TGTGCCAGCAGCTTGGGTCCCTGGACAGGGCCAAACTATGGCTACACCTTC. This encodes CASSLGPWTGPNYGYTF.

The sample holds a few counts of this clonotype. The chain is built from TRBV7-2 and TRBJ2-5; D is undetermined. The CDR3 sequence is 14 residues long. Trimming left V 4 bases short and J 5 bases short, with 14 bases between. The V gene's germline CDR1 is SGHTA and CDR2 FQGNSA. The CDR3 spells CASSWPGLGETQYF. DNA of the CDR3: TGTGCCAGCAGCTGGCCCGGCCTGGGGGAGACCCAGTACTTC.

The genes are TRBV5-1 and TRBJ2-5; 8 bases are a match to TRBD2. The J segment lost 4 bases and the V segment lost 1 base, leaving 9 bases of the junction unmatched. This CDR3 region has 16 residues. Germline V lookup: CDR1 SGHRS, CDR2 YFSETQ. CDR3: CASSLTSGLAIETQYF. The CDR3 nucleotides read TGCGCCAGCAGCTTGACTAGCGGCCTTGCGATAGAGACCCAGTACTTC.

This clonotype was detected many times. The chain links TRBV12-3 or TRBV12-4 to TRBJ2-2; 7 nucleotides match TRBD1. CDR3 length equals 15 residues. The trim removed 6 bases at V and 4 bases at J, leaving 8 bases unmatched. CDR3 in amino acids: CASSPRTGPTGELFF. The CDR3 DNA follows: TGTGCCAGCAGCCCCCGGACAGGTCCCACCGGGGAGCTGTTTTTT.

The sample holds a few counts of this clonotype. This chain connects TRBV20-1 to TRBJ2-3; 16 nucleotides align to TRBD2. The CDR3 extends over 13 amino acids. Germline assignment: CDR1 DFQATT and CDR2 SNEGSKA (reference sequence). CDR3 residues: CGTSGRVTDTQYF. In DNA, the CDR3 is TGCGGGACTAGCGGGAGGGTTACAGATACGCAGTATTTT.

The genes are TRBV5-6 and TRBJ1-2, with D possibly being TRBD1 (5 bases). Germline V gives CDR1 SGHDT, CDR2 YYEEEE. The CDR3 sequence is 15 residues long. V lost 4 bases and J lost 3, with 16 bases in between. This chain's CDR3 is CASSGSRDRDYGYTF. CDR3 sequence (DNA): TGTGCCAGCAGCGGGTCCAGGGACCGGGACTATGGCTACACCTTC.

This chain connects TRBV27 to TRBJ1-2; D remains ambiguous. In germline, CDR1 is MNHEY, CDR2 SMNVEV (reference sequence). The CDR3 is 13 residues long. The germline V and J ends were trimmed by 3 bases and 4 bases, with 9 bases remaining between them. In DNA form, the CDR3 reads TGTGCCAGCAGTTTTCGCGGTTTCTATGGCTACACCTTC. Its translation is CASSFRGFYGYTF.

The V and J genes are TRBV13 and TRBJ2-7; tentative D call: TRBD1 (6 bases). Germline V gene sequence: CDR1 PRHDT, CDR2 FYEKMQ (reference sequence). The CDR3 is 13 residues long. The V and J ends lost 5 bases and 3 bases respectively, with 11 bases between them. The DNA for the CDR3 is TGTGCCAGCAGCCCATGGGGACACTACGAGCAGTACGTC. Protein sequence: CASSPWGHYEQYV.

The rearrangement joins TRBV12-3 or TRBV12-4 to TRBJ1-5; D may be TRBD1 (6 bases). This CDR3 has 15 residues. Trimming removed 6 bases from V and 10 bases from J, with 22 bases in between. DNA for the CDR3: TGTGCCAGCAGGCCAGACAGGACCACTACGGGACCCCAGCATTTT. It codes for CASRPDRTTTGPQHF.

The chain links TRBV6-2 or TRBV6-3 to TRBJ2-3, with 7 bases that match TRBD2. This CDR3 has 13 amino acids. J was trimmed by 2 bases and V by 4 bases; bases with no gene match: 0. Germline lookup yields CDR1 MNHEY and CDR2 SVGEGT. CDR3 nucleotide sequence: TGTGCCAGCAGTTGGGACTACACAGATACGCAGTATTTT. Its protein is CASSWDYTDTQYF.

The genes are TRBV5-1 and TRBJ2-1; D unclear. The CDR3 consists of 15 residues. Deletions cut 3 bases from V and 1 base from J, with 11 bases between. Per the germline V gene, CDR1 is SGHRS and CDR2 is YFSETQ. The CDR3 region has the DNA TGCGCCAGCAGCTCCGTGAGTTTTTCCTACAATGAGCAGTTCTTC. It yields the protein CASSSVSFSYNEQFF. The whole variable domain, remainder taken from reference TRBV5-1 and TRBJ2-1, is KAGVTQTPRYLIKTRGQQVTLSCSPISGHRSVSWYQQTPGQGLQFLFEYFSETQRNKGNFPGRFSGRQFSNSRSEMNVSTLELGDSALYLCASSSVSFSYNEQFFGPGTRLTVL.